The 18 T cell receptor beta chains below all came from one sample that was sequenced in a study of graft-versus-host responses after intestinal transplantation. Sequenced by immunoSEQ multiplex PCR; TCRdb stores in-frame clones only, minus some. The repertoire holds approximately 100,000 clones, with around 90% as singletons. Their antigen targets remain unknown. This specimen consisted of unstimulated CD4+ T cells sorted from spleen or lymph node cells, obtained before intestinal transplant. These receptors originate from a human donor who received an intestinal transplant.

This chain connects TRBV2 to TRBJ2-5; maybe TRBD2 (7 bases). V lost 0 bases, J lost 5 bases, and 13 bases lay in between. Germline CDR1 SNHLY, CDR2 FYNNEI. This CDR3 has 15 residues. CDR3 nucleotides: TGTGCCAGCAGTGAAGCGGGCGGGGGCTGGGAGACCCAGTACTTC. Encoded protein: CASSEAGGGWETQYF. The full variable domain, its missing parts supplied by reference TRBV2 and TRBJ2-5, is EPEVTQTPSHQVTQMGQEVILRCVPISNHLYFYWYRQILGQKVEFLVSFYNNEISEKSEIFDDQFSVERPDGSNFTLKIRSTKLEDSAMYFCASSEAGGGWETQYFGPGTRLLVL.

The rearrangement uses TRBV19 and TRBJ1-4, with TRBD1 matching 7 bases. V gave up 8 bases and J gave up 7 bases; unmatched junction bases: 10. Germline V gives CDR1 LNHDA, CDR2 SQIVND (reference sequence). There are 14 residues in the CDR3. In nucleotides, the CDR3 is TGTGCCAGTCGAGACGGCCAGGGGGGTGAAAAACTGTTTTTT. Translating gives CASRDGQGGEKLFF.

This clone was detected once. This chain links TRBV6-1 with TRBJ1-1; D ambiguous. CDR3 length: 13 residues. Germline V gene sequence: CDR1 MNHNS, CDR2 SASEGT. Trimming stripped 1 base from V and 6 bases from J, with 9 bases between. This chain's CDR3 is CASSEVNRPEAFF. CDR3 sequence (DNA): TGTGCCAGCAGTGAAGTCAACAGACCTGAAGCTTTCTTT.

The J gene is TRBJ1-1, the V gene TRBV5-1; D gene ambiguous. The CDR3 is 12 residues long. CDR1 is SGHRS and CDR2 is YFSETQ in the germline V gene. V was shortened by 7 bases and J by 1 base, with 8 bases between the two germline ends. The CDR3 DNA follows: TGCGCCAGCTCCCCAGGGAACACTGAAGCTTTCTTT. This sequence encodes CASSPGNTEAFF.

The chain is built from TRBV4-1 and TRBJ1-1; D unclear. Germline V gene sequence: CDR1 MGHRA, CDR2 YSYEKL. Trimming cost V 1 base and J 5 bases, with 5 bases left between them. CDR3 length: 12 amino acids. CDR3 residues: CASSQAPTEAFF. The CDR3 DNA is TGCGCCAGCAGCCAAGCCCCAACTGAAGCTTTCTTT.

The CDR3 DNA reads as TGTGCCAGCAGCTTACTAGCGGGTGAGCAGTACTTC. Translated: CASSLLAGEQYF. J is TRBJ2-7 and V is TRBV7-2; TRBD2 aligns across 8 bases. J lost 7 bases, V lost 2 bases, and 1 base had no gene match. This CDR3 is built from 12 residues. Germline V lookup: CDR1 SGHTA, CDR2 FQGNSA.

The chain is built from TRBV5-1 and TRBJ1-1; D gene unclear. CDR1 and CDR2 from the germline V gene are SGHRS and YFSETQ. CDR3 size: 14 residues. V was shortened by 0 bases and J by 3 bases, with 9 bases between the two germline ends. CDR3 DNA: TGCGCCAGCAGCTTGGGAGGGCGGGACACTGAAGCTTTCTTT. Protein sequence: CASSLGGRDTEAFF.

This clone occurred once. V and J are TRBV6-1 and TRBJ1-1; the match to TRBD1 covers 10 bases. The length of the CDR3 is 14 residues. The J segment lost 7 bases and the V segment lost 11 bases, leaving 13 bases of the junction unmatched. The germline gives CDR1 MNHNS, CDR2 SASEGT. This chain's CDR3 is CAAHRDRGSSEAFF. The CDR3 coding sequence is TGTGCCGCCCACAGGGACAGGGGATCGAGTGAAGCTTTCTTT.

The rearrangement uses TRBV6-1 and TRBJ1-4; D uncertain. V was trimmed by 6 bases and J by 7 bases, leaving 15 bases between them. CDR1 and CDR2 from the germline V gene are MNHNS and SASEGT. The CDR3 has 14 residues. CDR3 loop: CASSTSYTGEKLFF. For the CDR3, the DNA is TGTGCCAGCAGCACGAGCTACACGGGTGAAAAACTGTTTTTT.

The genes are TRBV7-3 and TRBJ1-1; 7 nucleotides line up with TRBD1. V lost 2 bases and J lost 4; bases outside the gene matches: 1. This CDR3 comprises 13 residues. Germline CDR1 reads SGHTA; CDR2 reads FQGTGA. The CDR3 DNA sequence: TGTGCCAGCAGCTTACAGGGGGGCACTGAAGCTTTCTTT. Amino acids: CASSLQGGTEAFF.

In DNA form, the CDR3 reads TGTGCCACCAGCAGAGGGACGGGACAGGGGTTGAGAGCTTTCTTT. It encodes CATSRGTGQGLRAFF. The genes are TRBV15 and TRBJ1-1; 10 nucleotides match TRBD1. This CDR3 has 15 residues. Germline V gene data show CDR1 as LNHNV and CDR2 as YYDKDF (reference sequence). V lost 1 base to trimming and J lost 10 bases; unmatched junction nucleotides: 9.

The CDR3 DNA follows: TGTGCCAGTACAGGCCCGATCTCCTACGAGCAGTACTTC. Protein product: CASTGPISYEQYF. The chain couples TRBV19 to TRBJ2-7; no clear D gene. There are 13 residues in the CDR3. CDR1 LNHDA and CDR2 SQIVND come from the germline V gene (reference sequence). V was pared by 7 bases and J by 0 bases, with 10 bases between.

As for this clone: At one end, the junction sequence differs from germline, possibly due to a read error. V is TRBV7-7 and J is TRBJ1-3; 7 bases match TRBD1. Germline CDR1 and CDR2: SSHAT and FNYEAQ (reference sequence). There are 18 residues in the CDR3. The CDR3 nucleotides read TGTGCTAGCAGCTTCCCCCCGTCGAGGGGACAGCCCTCGGGCACCATATATTTT. Protein: CASSFPPSRGQPSGTIYF.

The chain is built from TRBV5-4 and TRBJ1-2; 7 bases are shared with TRBD1. J lost 6 bases, V lost 4 bases, and 3 bases had no gene match. The CDR3 is 12 residues long. The germline gives CDR1 SGHNT, CDR2 YYREEE (reference sequence). The CDR3, as DNA: TGTGCCAGCAGCGGGGACAGAGATGGCTACACCTTC. Translating it yields CASSGDRDGYTF. The full variable domain, completed using reference TRBV5-4 and TRBJ1-2, is ETGVTQSPTHLIKTRGQQVTLRCSSQSGHNTVSWYQQALGQGPQFIFQYYREEENGRGNFPPRFSGLQFPNYSSELNVNALELDDSALYLCASSGDRDGYTFGSGTRLTVV.

The chain has TRBV7-7 and TRBJ2-2; D possibly corresponds to TRBD2 (5 bases). The CDR3 is made up of 12 amino acids. CDR1 and CDR2 from the germline V gene are SSHAT and FNYEAQ (reference sequence). CDR3 sequence reads: CASRGNTGELFF. CDR3 bases: TGTGCTAGCCGGGGAAACACCGGGGAGCTGTTTTTT.

This chain connects TRBV10-3 to TRBJ2-7; D might be TRBD2 (6 bases). Trimming pared 0 bases from V and 3 bases from J, leaving 6 bases between. This CDR3 comprises 13 residues. Germline assignment: CDR1 ENHRY and CDR2 SYGVKD. The CDR3 sequence is CAISESGGYEQYF. CDR3 DNA sequence: TGTGCCATCAGTGAGTCGGGAGGCTACGAGCAGTACTTC.

The chain links TRBV5-5 to TRBJ1-5; D uncertain. Germline CDR1 is SGHKS and CDR2 is YYEKEE (reference sequence). Trimming shortened V by 0 bases and J by 3 bases, and 7 bases separated the two germline ends. CDR3 size: 14 residues. CDR3 coding DNA: TGTGCCAGCAGCTTGGAAAATATCAATCAGCCCCAGCATTTT. Its translation is CASSLENINQPQHF.

The table lists this clone with a count of one. The rearrangement links TRBV29-1 to TRBJ1-1; D gene unclear. The CDR3 is 16 amino acids. Germline lookup yields CDR1 SQVTM and CDR2 ANQGSEA. V lost 7 bases and J 0 bases, leaving 21 bases between the germline ends. The CDR3 nucleotides are TGCAGCGCCCTAGTAGGCATATCCCTATTGAACACTGAAGCTTTCTTT. It translates to CSALVGISLLNTEAFF.